The clone carrying this T cell receptor (beta chain) was seen many times. Its matching antigen is unknown. Construction of TCR beta libraries relied on iRepertoire HTBI primers and on Arm-PCR targeting CDR3 regions. MiXCR was run by TCRdb on the multiplex PCR reads, yielding one entry per CDR3 protein. The sample shows 450,000 or so distinct CDR3 sequences, 22% of them seen only once. The data belong to a study of regulatory T cells in long-lasting Graves disease. Study as a whole: Treatment with antithyroid drugs for over 5 years, together with positive TSH receptor antibodies, meant persistent Graves' disease. Points from the study as a whole: Persistent disease was characterized by preferential usage of TRBV28, TRBJ1-2 and TRBJ2-5.

The V gene end was trimmed by 4 bases and the J gene end by 4 bases; junction bases not matched to a gene: 3. The CDR3 has 14 amino acids. Per the germline V gene, CDR1 is MNHNS and CDR2 is SASEGT. Time point: persistent/refractory GD, antithyroid drugs over 5 years with positive TRAb. The TCR library was made from RNA that had been extracted from PBMCs in TRIzol. The origin of this receptor is a female donor with Graves disease. The chain couples TRBV6-1 to TRBJ2-2, with 7 bases that match TRBD2. The sample in question was peripheral blood mononuclear cells (PBMCs), obtained when the disease was refractory, from a patient treated with antithyroid drugs. This chain's CDR3 is CASSGAGTTGELFF. The CDR3 DNA follows: TGTGCCAGCAGTGGAGCGGGGACCACCGGGGAGCTGTTTTTT.